Shown below are 28 T cell receptor beta chains from a single sample sequenced in a study of T cells after yellow fever vaccination. TCRdb re-called the 5' RACE reads through MiXCR, storing one row per CDR3 protein. Of tens of thousands of distinct CDR3 sequences in the sample, about 6% were seen once. The starting material was CD8+ T cells sorted from PBMCs, obtained about 49 days after the first yellow fever vaccination. These TCRs come from a man younger than 30 who received the YFV17D yellow fever vaccine.

This clonotype was seen many times. The chain links TRBV7-9 to TRBJ2-1, with 7 bases matching TRBD1. The V segment lost 5 bases and the J segment 1 base; nucleotides outside the gene matches: 5. CDR1 and CDR2 from the germline V gene are SEHNR and FQNEAQ (reference sequence). The CDR3 is made up of 15 amino acids. CDR3 nucleotides: TGTGCCAGCAGCACCGGACAGGTGTCCTACAATGAGCAGTTCTTC. As protein: CASSTGQVSYNEQFF.

This chain uses TRBV29-1 with TRBJ2-6; TRBD1 agrees at 10 bases. The CDR3 is made up of 17 amino acids. Per germline, CDR1 SQVTM and CDR2 ANQGSEA. V dropped 3 bases and J dropped 0; count of bases not matched to a gene: 5. In DNA, the CDR3 is TGCAGCGTTGACGGGACAGGGGATCGCTCTGGGGCCAACGTCCTGACTTTC. Translating gives CSVDGTGDRSGANVLTF.

This clonotype was observed at least ten times. The CDR3 sequence is CASSQLVTGSTDTQYF. The CDR3 nucleotides are TGCGCCAGCAGCCAATTGGTGACAGGGAGCACAGATACGCAGTATTTT. The chain links TRBV4-1 to TRBJ2-3; 7 bases fit TRBD1. CDR3 length: 16 amino acids. V gave up 2 bases and J gave up 0 bases; unmatched junction bases: 5. Germline V gene data show CDR1 as MGHRA and CDR2 as YSYEKL.

There are many counts of this clonotype. The V and J genes are TRBV10-3 and TRBJ2-7; 11 positions match TRBD1. The CDR3 totals 13 residues. The germline V gene encodes CDR1 ENHRY and CDR2 SYGVKD. With 10 bases clipped from V and 4 bases from J, the junction kept 6 bases outside the gene matches. The DNA for the CDR3 is TGTGCCAGCGCCGGGACAGGGGGGTACGAGCAGTACGTC. This codes for CASAGTGGYEQYV.

The CDR3 coding sequence is TGTGCCAGCAGCCCCGTGGGAGGGACAATCCAATATACGCAGTATTTT. Protein product: CASSPVGGTIQYTQYF. The rearrangement uses TRBV7-6 and TRBJ2-3, with D possibly matching TRBD2 (7 bases). CDR1 is SGHVS and CDR2 is FNYEAQ in the germline V gene. There are 16 residues in the CDR3. V gave up 5 bases and J gave up 7 bases, with 22 bases separating them.

This clonotype has ten or more counts. The V call is TRBV14, the J call TRBJ2-3, with 10 bases matching TRBD2. The CDR3 runs to 17 residues. In germline, CDR1 is SGHDN, CDR2 FVKESK. V gave up 2 bases and J gave up 1 base; unmatched junction bases: 6. The CDR3 spells CASSQSTGTSGTDTQYF. CDR3 coding DNA: TGTGCCAGCAGCCAATCCACCGGGACTAGCGGCACAGATACGCAGTATTTT.

There are a few counts of this clonotype. This chain joins TRBV6-1 and TRBJ1-2, with 8 bases matching TRBD1. Germline V CDR1 and CDR2: MNHNS, SASEGT. CDR3 size: 13 residues. V was clipped by 6 bases and J by 8 bases; unmatched bases: 8. CDR3 sequence (DNA): TGTGCCAGCAGGGACGGACAGGGCGGCGGCTACACCTTC. Translating it yields CASRDGQGGGYTF.

The gene calls are TRBV20-1 and TRBJ2-1; D is ambiguous. The V end lost 2 bases, the J end lost 0 bases, and 8 bases lay between the germline ends. CDR1 and CDR2 from the germline V gene are DFQATT and SNEGSKA (reference sequence). The CDR3 totals 14 residues. The CDR3 nucleotides are TGCAGTGCTAGACTGGCCACCTCCTACAATGAGCAGTTCTTC. It encodes CSARLATSYNEQFF.

This clonotype was observed a handful of times. V and J are TRBV7-2 and TRBJ1-1, with D possibly being TRBD1 (5 bases). From germline, CDR1 is SGHTA and CDR2 FQGNSA. CDR3 length equals 16 residues. The V end lost 5 bases, the J end lost 3 bases, and 19 bases lay between the germline ends. The CDR3, as DNA: TGTGCCAGCAGCCAGAGACGGGGCCGGTGGGACACTGAAGCTTTCTTT. This translates into CASSQRRGRWDTEAFF.

This clonotype was counted ten times or more. CDR3 in DNA: TGCAGTGCTAGTAGGTTTTCCTCTGGAAACACCATATATTTT. The encoded protein is CSASRFSSGNTIYF. This chain links TRBV20-1 with TRBJ1-3; D call uncertain. Germline assignment: CDR1 DFQATT and CDR2 SNEGSKA (reference sequence). The CDR3 is 14 amino acids. The V end lost 3 bases, the J end lost 0 bases, and 9 bases lay between the germline ends.

There are many counts of this clonotype. V is TRBV6-5 and J is TRBJ2-5; D tentatively reads TRBD1 or TRBD2 (5 bases each). V lost 0 bases to trimming and J lost 4 bases, with 15 bases between them. The CDR3 has 16 amino acids. Germline CDR1 reads MNHEY; CDR2 reads SVGAGI. DNA for the CDR3: TGTGCCAGCAGTTACTCCGGGACCATAAGGGGAGAGACCCAGTACTTC. This sequence encodes CASSYSGTIRGETQYF.

The rearrangement links TRBV4-2 to TRBJ2-1; D gene ambiguous. The CDR3 sequence is 14 residues long. With 4 bases removed from V and 8 bases from J, the gap between germline ends came to 15 bases. From germline, CDR1 is LGHNA and CDR2 YNFKEQ. The CDR3 DNA reads as TGTGCCAGCAGCCCCGGGCTCCGGCACTATGAGCAGTTCTTC. Translated: CASSPGLRHYEQFF.

This clonotype was counted a few times. The V gene is TRBV7-2, the J gene TRBJ1-1, with D unclear. The CDR3 runs to 14 residues. Per germline, CDR1 SGHTA and CDR2 FQGNSA. V was trimmed by 4 bases and J by 5 bases, leaving 14 bases between them. In nucleotides, the CDR3 is TGTGCCAGCAGCTCGCTCGGGTGGGGAACTGAAGCTTTCTTT. This encodes CASSSLGWGTEAFF.

The table lists this clonotype with many counts. This chain links TRBV30 with TRBJ2-2; D might be TRBD2 (6 bases). CDR1 is GTSNPN, CDR2 SVGIG, per germline (reference sequence). The CDR3 is 15 residues long. Trimming took off 4 bases at V and 5 bases at J, with 17 bases between the two ends. Written as DNA, the CDR3 is TGTGCCTGGAACCCCTTAGGGACTTCAACCGGGGAGCTGTTTTTT. It specifies CAWNPLGTSTGELFF.

This clonotype was found many times. In nucleotides, the CDR3 is TGCAGTGCCGCCTACGGAGGGGGCGGGACCCAGTACTTC. Translated: CSAAYGGGGTQYF. The J gene is TRBJ2-5, the V gene TRBV20-1; tentative D call: TRBD1 (7 bases). Germline-derived CDR1 and CDR2 are DFQATT and SNEGSKA (reference sequence). The CDR3 totals 13 residues. Trimming cost V 6 bases and J 7 bases, with 18 bases left between them.

As for this clonotype: The junction departs from the called germline gene at one end, perhaps through a read error. This chain uses TRBV6-4 with TRBJ2-3; D unresolved. Germline V lookup: CDR1 MRHNA, CDR2 SNTAGT. The CDR3 runs 17 residues. CDR3 coding DNA: TGTGCCAGCACTGACTCGAGGAAGGGTCAAAGGACAGATACGCAGTATTTT. The encoded protein is CASTDSRKGQRTDTQYF.

The rearrangement joins TRBV20-1 to TRBJ2-5, with D perhaps TRBD1 or TRBD2 (6 bases each). The CDR3 consists of 16 residues. The V end lost 0 bases, the J end lost 0 bases, and 14 bases lay between the germline ends. Germline-derived CDR1 and CDR2 are DFQATT and SNEGSKA (reference sequence). The CDR3 DNA is TGCAGTGCTAGAGATCTGGGGGGCGGAGACCAAGAGACCCAGTACTTC. As protein: CSARDLGGGDQETQYF.

This clonotype was counted a few times. J is TRBJ2-6 and V is TRBV7-6; 8 positions match TRBD2. Trimming at V came to 5 bases and at J to 1 base, leaving 10 bases not matched to a gene. The CDR3 runs to 18 residues. Germline CDR1 reads SGHVS; CDR2 reads FNYEAQ. CDR3 DNA: TGTGCCAGCAGCCGCCCCCGGGAGGGGAGGTCTGGGGCCAACGTCCTGACTTTC. As protein: CASSRPREGRSGANVLTF.

On this clonotype itself: A much larger clonotype is one base distant, so this may be a read error. The V call is TRBV29-1, the J call TRBJ2-5; D ambiguous. V lost 7 bases to trimming and J lost 2 bases, with 11 bases between them. CDR1 is SQVTM, CDR2 ANQGSEA, per germline. This CDR3 contains 12 residues. The CDR3: CSATTLQETQYF. In nucleotides, the CDR3 is TGCAGCGCCACTACTCTGCAAGAGACCCAGTACTTC.

The chain joins TRBV5-1 to TRBJ2-3; D is possibly TRBD1 or TRBD2 (5 bases each). The CDR3 covers 17 residues. V was cut by 4 bases and J by 2 bases, with 20 bases left in between. Germline V gene lookup returns CDR1 SGHRS and CDR2 YFSETQ. Here the CDR3 DNA reads TGCGCCAGCAGCCCCGTGCTTCCCGGGGCCTCCACAGATACGCAGTATTTT. It encodes CASSPVLPGASTDTQYF.

This clonotype has more than one count but fewer than ten. The chain couples TRBV4-2 to TRBJ1-5; D unclear. The CDR3 covers 16 residues. The V end lost 0 bases, the J end lost 3 bases, and 12 bases lay between the germline ends. The V gene's germline CDR1 is LGHNA and CDR2 YNFKEQ. This CDR3 is CASSQELLALNQPQHF. CDR3 sequence (DNA): TGTGCCAGCAGCCAAGAATTACTCGCTCTCAATCAGCCCCAGCATTTT.

This clonotype was recorded a few times. The chain joins TRBV29-1 to TRBJ2-7, with TRBD1 matching over 10 bases. V lost 3 bases and J lost 2; bases outside the gene matches: 1. In germline, CDR1 is SQVTM, CDR2 ANQGSEA. The CDR3 extends over 13 amino acids. In DNA form, the CDR3 reads TGCAGCGTTGAGGGGACAGGGGCCTACGAGCAGTACTTC. Its translation: CSVEGTGAYEQYF.

This clonotype was observed many times. J is TRBJ1-4 and V is TRBV18; TRBD1 matches 7 bases. CDR3 size: 16 residues. V shed 4 bases and J 0 bases; nucleotides not matched to a gene: 5. Germline V CDR1 and CDR2: KGHSH, LQKENI. The CDR3 region is CASSRDSVTTNEKLFF. CDR3 DNA: TGTGCCAGCTCACGGGACAGCGTAACAACTAATGAAAAACTGTTTTTT.

This clonotype occurred a few times. The chain links TRBV7-3 to TRBJ1-5; D gene ambiguous. CDR1 and CDR2 (germline): SGHTA, FQGTGA. Trimming took off 5 bases at V and 10 bases at J, with 6 bases between the two ends. CDR3 size: 10 residues. For the CDR3, the DNA is TGTGCCAGCAGCCCCTTTCCCCAGCATTTT. Translating it yields CASSPFPQHF. Full variable domain (outside the CDR3, taken from reference TRBV7-3 and TRBJ1-5): GAGVSQTPSNKVTEKGKYVELRCDPISGHTALYWYRQSLGQGPEFLIYFQGTGAADDSGLPNDRFFAVRPEGSVSTLKIQRTERGDSAVYLCASSPFPQHFGDGTRLSIL.

This clonotype was seen ten or more times. The chain links TRBV6-5 to TRBJ1-4, with a tentative D call TRBD1 (5 bases). Germline CDR1 is MNHEY and CDR2 is SVGAGI. The CDR3 is 16 residues long. With 2 bases removed from V and 1 base from J, the gap between germline ends came to 11 bases. The CDR3 nucleotides are TGTGCCAGCAGTTACGCCAGGGAGGAAACTAATGAAAAACTGTTTTTT. Protein: CASSYAREETNEKLFF.

This clonotype was counted many times. This chain uses TRBV7-9 with TRBJ1-1, with 10 bases aligning to TRBD1. Germline V CDR1 and CDR2: SEHNR, FQNEAQ (reference sequence). This CDR3 has 14 amino acids. Trimming cost V 7 bases and J 5 bases; bases outside gene matches: 7. The CDR3 DNA is TGTGCCAGCACCGGGACAGGGGAGGGGACTGAAGCTTTCTTT. Encoded protein: CASTGTGEGTEAFF.

This clonotype was seen at least ten times. The chain combines TRBV7-9 with TRBJ2-1; D is possibly TRBD1 (6 bases). The CDR3 has 13 residues. V lost 3 bases and J 6 bases, leaving 9 bases between the germline ends. The germline V gene encodes CDR1 SEHNR and CDR2 FQNEAQ (reference sequence). The CDR3 sequence is CASSFGQPNEQFF. The CDR3 bases are TGTGCCAGCAGCTTTGGACAGCCCAATGAGCAGTTCTTC.

This clonotype was seen many times. The gene calls are TRBV7-9 and TRBJ2-1; the match to TRBD2 covers 8 bases. Germline CDR1 reads SEHNR; CDR2 reads FQNEAQ (reference sequence). Losses at the gene ends were 5 bases for V and 7 bases for J; bases not matched to a gene: 10. CDR3 length: 15 residues. DNA for the CDR3: TGTGCCAGCAGCGCGGGGCGGGGGGTCGTGAATGAGCAGTTCTTC. The encoded protein is CASSAGRGVVNEQFF.